Listed below are T cell receptor beta chains from one sample, sequenced in a study of CD8+CD57+ T cells in acquired aplastic anemia. TCRdb passed the reads through MiXCR, listing each CDR3 protein once. In the table there are under 250,000 distinct CDR3 sequences, less than 75% of which are singletons. Sequenced material: sorted CD4+, CD8+, or CD8+CD57+ T cells (not recorded which) from PBMCs. The receptors shown here come from a human donor with aplastic anemia. Each CDR3 is given without its conserved first and last residue.

v_gene	j_gene	CDR3aa
TRBV20-1	TRBJ2-1	SASGEKGYNEQF
TRBV9	TRBJ2-7	ASSVKAATYEQY
TRBV7-3	TRBJ2-1	ASSDGTSDRQF
TRBV5-1	TRBJ2-1	ASSRGTSDEQF
TRBV9	TRBJ2-7	ASSVAPGGLYEQY
TRBV5-1	TRBJ1-2	ASSPRNGDLYGYT
TRBV20-1	TRBJ2-3	SAPSTLAGGPSDTQY
TRBV29-1	TRBJ2-7	SVARARDEQY
TRBV24-1	TRBJ2-5	ATSDFLVQETQY
TRBV19	TRBJ2-2	AIHRGKNTGELF
TRBV12-3/TRBV12-4	.	ASGEVGQETQY
TRBV6-1	TRBJ1-6	ASSMSSYNSPLH
TRBV7-6	TRBJ1-6	ASSLVSIH
TRBV12-3/TRBV12-4	TRBJ2-5	ASTGPGLETQY
TRBV2	TRBJ2-1	ANRHLGTTGDEQF
TRBV5-1	TRBJ2-7	ASSLNSPRDLYEQY
TRBV7-3	TRBJ1-5	ASSPLYRSNQPQH
TRBV20-1	TRBJ2-3	SAIPFSKITDTQY
TRBV10-1	TRBJ2-3	ASSEGLAGDTQY
TRBV29-1	TRBJ2-5	SVDRQGAEETQY
TRBV9	TRBJ2-1	ASSVRDSHEQF
TRBV10-3	TRBJ2-7	AISEFEGREWAVEQY
TRBV7-3	TRBJ2-2	ASKGGSNTGELF
TRBV14	TRBJ1-5	ASGRDSNQPQH
TRBV29-1	TRBJ1-3	SVAKGSGNTIY
TRBV4-3	TRBJ2-7	ASSQDSGTSGNYEQY
TRBV10-3	TRBJ2-1	AISYRDTGGEQF
TRBV6-2/TRBV6-3	TRBJ1-1	ASSRGPGEGTEAF
TRBV3-1	TRBJ1-5	ARGEQGACNQPQH
TRBV7-2	TRBJ2-2	ASSLDWGSTGELF
TRBV2	TRBJ2-7	ASSYREEKSYEQY
TRBV11-2	TRBJ2-1	ASSMGGGSVEQF